A selection of T cell receptor beta chains follows, all from one sample in a study of shared clonotypes between healthy human individuals. Produced via immunoSEQ multiplex PCR; TCRdb's table is partial and in-frame only. The sample lists over a million clones, approximately 76% occurring once. Sequencing input: memory CD4+ T cells sorted from blood. The receptors come from a young man in good health. CDR3s include the opening cysteine and the closing phenylalanine or tryptophan. D genes are given only for firm matches. Part of the rows lack a size; the others show once, few, many or a class for expanded clones.

>TRBJ2-5|-|TRBV4-1|-
TGCGCCAGCAGCCAACCTTGGAGGACAGAAGAGACCCAGTACTTC
CASSQPWRTEETQYF
>TRBJ2-5|-|TRBV9|-
TGTGCCAGCAGCGCTACAATTGGGCGAGAGACCCAGTACTTC
CASSATIGRETQYF
>TRBJ2-2|few|TRBV30|-
TGTGCCTGGAGAGGGCTTGGCAGGGAGCTGTTTTTT
CAWRGLGRELFF
>TRBJ1-2|-|TRBV2|-
TGTGCCAGCAGGATTGAGGGAACCGGTGGCTACACCTTC
CASRIEGTGGYTF
>TRBJ2-7|-|TRBV16|TRBD2
TGTGCCAGCAGCCCGGGACTAGCGGATACCCATAGGTACTTC
CASSPGLADTHRYF
>TRBJ2-5|-|TRBV2|TRBD2
TGTGCCAGCAGCACGGGACTATTTGCGACCCAGTACTTC
CASSTGLFATQYF
>TRBJ1-2|-|TRBV28|TRBD1
TGTGCCAGCAGTTTATGGGGACAGGATCACTATGGCTACACCTTC
CASSLWGQDHYGYTF
>TRBJ2-6|few|TRBV19|-
TGTGCCAGTAGTATAATCGGGGGCTCTGGGGCCAACGTCCTGACTTTC
CASSIIGGSGANVLTF
>TRBJ1-2|-|TRBV19|TRBD1
TGTGCCAGTAGTCTCGACAGGGTAGGCGGCTACACCTTC
CASSLDRVGGYTF
>TRBJ1-1|-|TRBV11-3|TRBD1
TGTGCCAGCAGCCCCACCTCGACAGGGAAGAACACTGAAGCTTTCTTT
CASSPTSTGKNTEAFF
>TRBJ2-7|-|TRBV2|-
TGTGCCAGCAGTGAAGTAGACCCCGGCGGGACCTCCTACGAGCAGTACTTC
CASSEVDPGGTSYEQYF
>TRBJ2-2|-|TRBV7-3|-
TGTGCCAGCAGCAGGGACGGAGGCCTCTCCGGGGAGCTGTTTTTT
CASSRDGGLSGELFF
>TRBJ1-2|-|TRBV7-9|-
TGTGCCAGCACCCATAATCAGGGTGGCTACACCTTC
CASTHNQGGYTF
>TRBJ2-5|-|TRBV5-1|-
TGCGCCAGCAGCTTGGATGTTGGTTTTGAGACCCAGTACTTC
CASSLDVGFETQYF
>TRBJ1-2|-|TRBV14|TRBD1
TGTGCCAGCAGCCTCCAAGGGGGCGGCTGGCGCACCTTC
CASSLQGGGWRTF
>TRBJ2-5|few|TRBV29-1|-
TGCAGCGCTGTTCAAGAGACCCAGTACTTC
CSAVQETQYF